This TCR beta chain was sequenced in a study of radiotherapy plus CTLA-4 blockade in lung cancer. This CDR3 spans 15 amino acids. Trimming removed 6 bases at V and 4 bases at J, with 16 bases between. Germline lookup yields CDR1 SGHDT and CDR2 YYEEEE. TCRdb's copy holds only in-frame clones and misses some; the assay was immunoSEQ multiplex PCR. The sample yields some 51,000 clones, roughly 77% seen once. People whose metastatic non-small-cell lung cancer was chemo-refractory got focal radiation along with CTLA-4 blockade by ipilimumab. This chain joins TRBV5-6 and TRBJ1-4; a possible D gene is TRBD1 (6 bases). The receptor was derived from a human donor with non-small cell lung cancer who had a complete response to radiotherapy plus ipilimumab. Sequenced here: peripheral blood, sampled from a patient treated with radiotherapy plus ipilimumab. CDR3 sequence: CASTLVTGHNEKLFF. The DNA for the CDR3 is TGTGCCAGCACCCTGGTAACAGGGCATAATGAAAAACTGTTTTTT.